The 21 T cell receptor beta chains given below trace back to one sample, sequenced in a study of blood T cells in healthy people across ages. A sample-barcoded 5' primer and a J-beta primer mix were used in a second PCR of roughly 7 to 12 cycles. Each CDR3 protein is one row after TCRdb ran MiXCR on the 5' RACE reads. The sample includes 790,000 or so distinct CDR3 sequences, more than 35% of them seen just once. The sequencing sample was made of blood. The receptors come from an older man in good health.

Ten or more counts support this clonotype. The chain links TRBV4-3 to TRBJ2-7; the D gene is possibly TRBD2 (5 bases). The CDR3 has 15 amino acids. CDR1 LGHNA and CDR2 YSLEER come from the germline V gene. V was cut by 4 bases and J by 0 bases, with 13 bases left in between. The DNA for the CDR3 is TGCGCCAGCAGCCGTTATTCGGGGAGCTCCTACGAGCAGTACTTC. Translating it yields CASSRYSGSSYEQYF.

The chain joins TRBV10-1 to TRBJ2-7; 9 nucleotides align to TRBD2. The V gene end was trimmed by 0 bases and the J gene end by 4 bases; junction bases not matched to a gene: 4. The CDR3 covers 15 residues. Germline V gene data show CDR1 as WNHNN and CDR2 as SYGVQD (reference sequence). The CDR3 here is CASSESVAGAYEQYF. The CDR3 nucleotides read TGCGCCAGCAGTGAGTCAGTAGCGGGAGCTTACGAGCAGTACTTC.

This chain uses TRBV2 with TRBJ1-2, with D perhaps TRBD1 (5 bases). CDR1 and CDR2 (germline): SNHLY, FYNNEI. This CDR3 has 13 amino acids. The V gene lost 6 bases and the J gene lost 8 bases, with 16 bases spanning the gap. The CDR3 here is CASSHASNRGYTF. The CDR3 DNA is TGTGCCAGCAGCCACGCTAGTAACAGGGGCTACACCTTC.

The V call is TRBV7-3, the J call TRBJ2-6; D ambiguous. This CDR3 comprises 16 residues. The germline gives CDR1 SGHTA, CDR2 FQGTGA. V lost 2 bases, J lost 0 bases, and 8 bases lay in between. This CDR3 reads CASSLEVASGANVLTF. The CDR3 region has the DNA TGTGCCAGCAGCTTAGAGGTCGCCTCTGGGGCCAACGTCCTGACTTTC.

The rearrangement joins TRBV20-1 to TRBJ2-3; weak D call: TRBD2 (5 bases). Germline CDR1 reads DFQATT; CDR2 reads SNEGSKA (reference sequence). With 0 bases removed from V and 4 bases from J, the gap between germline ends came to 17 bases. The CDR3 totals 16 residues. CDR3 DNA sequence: TGCAGTGCTAGAGATTTGCCACGAGCGGACCCAGATACGCAGTATTTT. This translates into CSARDLPRADPDTQYF.

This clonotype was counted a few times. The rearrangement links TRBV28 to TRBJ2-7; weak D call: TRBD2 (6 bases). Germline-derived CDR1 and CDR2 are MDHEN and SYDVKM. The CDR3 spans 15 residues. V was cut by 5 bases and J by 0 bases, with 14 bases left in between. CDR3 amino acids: CASSPPGAISYEQYF. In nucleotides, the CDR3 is TGTGCCAGCAGTCCCCCGGGAGCCATCTCCTACGAGCAGTACTTC.

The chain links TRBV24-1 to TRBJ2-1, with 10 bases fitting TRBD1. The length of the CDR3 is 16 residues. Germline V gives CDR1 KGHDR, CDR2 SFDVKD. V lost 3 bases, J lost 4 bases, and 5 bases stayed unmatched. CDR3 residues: CATSDTDRGPYNEQFF. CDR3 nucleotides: TGTGCCACCAGTGATACCGACAGGGGGCCTTACAATGAGCAGTTCTTC.

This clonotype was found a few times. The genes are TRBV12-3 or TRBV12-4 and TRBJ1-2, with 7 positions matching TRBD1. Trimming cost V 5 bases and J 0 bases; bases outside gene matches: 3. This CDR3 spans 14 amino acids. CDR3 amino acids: CASSGDRSNYGYTF. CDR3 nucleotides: TGTGCCAGCAGTGGGGACAGATCTAACTATGGCTACACCTTC.

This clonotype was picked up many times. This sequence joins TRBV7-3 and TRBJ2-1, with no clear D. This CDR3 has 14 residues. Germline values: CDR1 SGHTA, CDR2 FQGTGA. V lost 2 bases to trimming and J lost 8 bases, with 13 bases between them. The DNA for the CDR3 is TGTGCCAGCAGCTTAGGGCCCTCGGGCGATGAGCAGTTCTTC. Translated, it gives CASSLGPSGDEQFF.

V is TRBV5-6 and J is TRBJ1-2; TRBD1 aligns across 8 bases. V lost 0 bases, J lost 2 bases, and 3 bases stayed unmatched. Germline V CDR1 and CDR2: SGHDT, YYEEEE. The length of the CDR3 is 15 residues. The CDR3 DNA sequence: TGTGCCAGCAGCTTGGTCGGGACAGGCAACTATGGCTACACCTTC. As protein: CASSLVGTGNYGYTF.

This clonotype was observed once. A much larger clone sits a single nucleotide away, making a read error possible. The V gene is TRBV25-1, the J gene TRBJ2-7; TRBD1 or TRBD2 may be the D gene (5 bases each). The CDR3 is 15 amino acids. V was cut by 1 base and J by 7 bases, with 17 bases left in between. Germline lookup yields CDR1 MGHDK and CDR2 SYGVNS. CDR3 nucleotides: TGTGCCAGCAGTGAATCGAAGGGGACCTACAATGAGCAGTACTTC. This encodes CASSESKGTYNEQYF.

The CDR3 reads CSVELEGSSGANVLTF. CDR3 in DNA: TGCAGCGTTGAATTGGAGGGGAGCTCTGGGGCCAACGTCCTGACTTTC. V is TRBV29-1 and J is TRBJ2-6; the D gene is possibly TRBD2 (6 bases). V lost 2 bases and J lost 0, with 11 bases in between. The length of the CDR3 is 16 residues. CDR1 is SQVTM and CDR2 is ANQGSEA in the germline V gene.

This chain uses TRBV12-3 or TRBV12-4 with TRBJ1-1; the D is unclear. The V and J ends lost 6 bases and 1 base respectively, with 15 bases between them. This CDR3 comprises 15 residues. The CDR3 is CASRPGLRPNTEAFF. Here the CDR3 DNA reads TGTGCCAGCAGACCTGGGCTTAGACCGAACACTGAAGCTTTCTTT.

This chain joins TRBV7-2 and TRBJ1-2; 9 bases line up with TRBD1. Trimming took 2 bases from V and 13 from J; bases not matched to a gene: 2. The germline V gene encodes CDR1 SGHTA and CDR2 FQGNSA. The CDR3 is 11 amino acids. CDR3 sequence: CASSLTDRGTF. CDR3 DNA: TGTGCCAGCAGCTTAACGGACAGGGGCACCTTC.

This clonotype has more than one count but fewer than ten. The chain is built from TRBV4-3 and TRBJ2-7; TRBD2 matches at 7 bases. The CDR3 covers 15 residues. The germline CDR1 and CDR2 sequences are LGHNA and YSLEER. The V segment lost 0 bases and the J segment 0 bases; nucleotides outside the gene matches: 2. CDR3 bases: TGCGCCAGCAGCCAAGATGAGCGGGACTCCTACGAGCAGTACTTC. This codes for CASSQDERDSYEQYF.

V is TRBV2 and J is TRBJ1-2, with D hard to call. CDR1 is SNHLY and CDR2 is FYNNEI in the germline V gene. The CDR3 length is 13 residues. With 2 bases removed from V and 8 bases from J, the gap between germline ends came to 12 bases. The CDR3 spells CASSEQPTRGYTF. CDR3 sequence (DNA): TGTGCCAGCAGTGAACAGCCTACCAGGGGCTACACCTTC.

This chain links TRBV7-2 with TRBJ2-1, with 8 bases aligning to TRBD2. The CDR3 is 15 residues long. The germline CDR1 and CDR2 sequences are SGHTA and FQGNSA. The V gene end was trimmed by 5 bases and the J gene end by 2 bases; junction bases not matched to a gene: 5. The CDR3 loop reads CASSPYSGTYNEQFF. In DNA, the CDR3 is TGTGCCAGCAGCCCTTATAGCGGGACCTACAATGAGCAGTTCTTC.

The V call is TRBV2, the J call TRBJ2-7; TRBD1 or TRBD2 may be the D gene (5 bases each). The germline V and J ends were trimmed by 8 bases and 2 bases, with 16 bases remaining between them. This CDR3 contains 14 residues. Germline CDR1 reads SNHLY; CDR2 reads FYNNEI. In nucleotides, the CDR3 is TGTGCCAGCCTTCTTAGGGACCCCCCCTACGAGCAGTACTTC. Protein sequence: CASLLRDPPYEQYF.

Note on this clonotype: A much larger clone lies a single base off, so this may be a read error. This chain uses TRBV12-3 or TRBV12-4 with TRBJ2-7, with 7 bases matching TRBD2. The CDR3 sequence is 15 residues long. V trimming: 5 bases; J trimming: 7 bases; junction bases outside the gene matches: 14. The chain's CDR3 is CASSRSGRAKNEQYF. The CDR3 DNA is TGTGCCAGCAGTCGTTCAGGGAGGGCGAAGAATGAGCAGTACTTC.

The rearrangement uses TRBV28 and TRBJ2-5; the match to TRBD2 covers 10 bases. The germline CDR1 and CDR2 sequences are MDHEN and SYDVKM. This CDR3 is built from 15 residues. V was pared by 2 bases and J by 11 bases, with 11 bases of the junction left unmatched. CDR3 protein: CASSLITSGNHEQYF. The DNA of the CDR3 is TGTGCCAGCAGTTTAATAACTAGCGGGAACCATGAGCAGTACTTC.

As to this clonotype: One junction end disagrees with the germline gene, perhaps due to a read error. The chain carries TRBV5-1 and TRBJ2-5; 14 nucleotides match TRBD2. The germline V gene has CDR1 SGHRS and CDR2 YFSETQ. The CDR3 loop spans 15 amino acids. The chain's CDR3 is CAGSWGLAGVETQYF. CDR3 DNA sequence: TGCGCCGGCAGCTGGGGACTAGCGGGAGTGGAGACCCAGTACTTC.